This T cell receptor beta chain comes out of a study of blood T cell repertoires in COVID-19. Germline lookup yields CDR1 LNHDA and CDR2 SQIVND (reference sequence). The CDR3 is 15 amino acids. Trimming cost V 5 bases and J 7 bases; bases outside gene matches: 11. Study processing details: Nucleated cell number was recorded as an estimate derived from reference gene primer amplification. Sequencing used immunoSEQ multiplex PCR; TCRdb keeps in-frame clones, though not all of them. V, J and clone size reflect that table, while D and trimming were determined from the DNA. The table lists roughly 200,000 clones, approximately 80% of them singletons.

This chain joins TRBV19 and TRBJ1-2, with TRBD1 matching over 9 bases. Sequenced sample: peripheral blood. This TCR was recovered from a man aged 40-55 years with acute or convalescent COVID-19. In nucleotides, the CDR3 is TGTGCCAGTAGTGCAAGGACAGGGGATGTTGGTGGCTACACCTTC. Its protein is CASSARTGDVGGYTF.